Each of the 22 T cell receptor beta chains below was sequenced from the same sample in a study of TIL therapy for anti-PD-1-resistant metastatic lung cancer. Time point here: pre-treatment sample, taken before nivolumab and TIL therapy. Pleural nodules or supraclavicular lymph nodes made up most of the excised metastases sampled. The libraries were made with immunoSEQ v3. Generated by immunoSEQ multiplex PCR, the TCRdb table keeps only in-frame clones and is missing some. The sample records some 13,000 clones, about 70% being singletons. The material was tumor tissue, obtained at baseline. These receptors were collected from a woman between 30 and 79 years old with non-small cell lung cancer.

The chain couples TRBV2 to TRBJ1-1; D call uncertain. Deletions cut 3 bases from V and 0 bases from J, with 5 bases between. This CDR3 has 13 amino acids. In germline, CDR1 is SNHLY, CDR2 FYNNEI. DNA of the CDR3: TGTGCCAGCAGTGATGTGGTGAACACTGAAGCTTTCTTT. This gives the protein CASSDVVNTEAFF.

This rearrangement joins TRBV10-1 to TRBJ1-3, with D hard to call. From germline, CDR1 is WNHNN and CDR2 SYGVQD (reference sequence). There are 14 residues in the CDR3. Deletions cut 3 bases from V and 4 bases from J, with 10 bases between. The CDR3: CASSEGTRGNTIYF. Written as DNA, the CDR3 is TGCGCCAGCAGTGAAGGCACCAGAGGAAACACCATATATTTT.

A single count supports this clone. V usage is TRBV27 and J usage is TRBJ2-3; a weak D match, TRBD2 (7 bases). This CDR3 is 16 amino acids long. Germline values: CDR1 MNHEY, CDR2 SMNVEV (reference sequence). The V and J ends lost 5 bases and 5 bases respectively, with 20 bases between them. CDR3 region: CASSPWGAGARDTQYF. The CDR3 region has the DNA TGTGCCAGCAGTCCCTGGGGGGCGGGGGCGAGAGATACGCAGTATTTT.

This clone was detected once. This chain joins TRBV6-5 and TRBJ1-1; D is ambiguous. The V and J ends lost 7 bases and 2 bases respectively, with 11 bases between them. The CDR3 loop spans 13 amino acids. Germline CDR1 is MNHEY and CDR2 is SVGAGI. This CDR3 reads CASNSGANTEAFF. CDR3 nucleotides: TGTGCCAGCAATTCCGGAGCCAACACTGAAGCTTTCTTT.

This clone was found a few times. V usage is TRBV7-8 and J usage is TRBJ1-6; D is perhaps TRBD1 (6 bases). This CDR3 comprises 17 residues. V lost 1 base to trimming and J lost 2 bases, with 12 bases between them. The germline V gene encodes CDR1 SGHVS and CDR2 FQNEAQ. CDR3 nucleotide sequence: TGTGCCAGCAGCTTAGTCGCCGGGGGCGCCTATAATTCACCCCTCCACTTT. Its protein product is CASSLVAGGAYNSPLHF.

This clone was found a few times. J is TRBJ1-6 and V is TRBV7-2, with 9 bases matching TRBD1. The CDR3 spans 16 residues. The V gene end was trimmed by 2 bases and the J gene end by 6 bases; junction bases not matched to a gene: 5. Germline loops: CDR1 SGHTA, CDR2 FQGNSA. This CDR3 is CASSLFTGGINSPLHF. The CDR3 DNA reads TGTGCCAGCAGCTTATTTACAGGGGGCATTAATTCACCCCTCCACTTT. The entire variable domain, with the rest obtained from reference TRBV7-2 and TRBJ1-6, is as follows: GAGVSQSPSNKVTEKGKDVELRCDPISGHTALYWYRQSLGQGLEFLIYFQGNSAPDKSGLPSDRFSAERTGGSVSTLTIQRTQQEDSAVYLCASSLFTGGINSPLHFGNGTRLTVT.

The V and J genes are TRBV7-3 and TRBJ2-3; possibly TRBD1 for D (6 bases). The CDR3 has 18 residues. The germline gives CDR1 SGHTA, CDR2 FQGTGA. Trimming left V 7 bases short and J 2 bases short, with 25 bases between. CDR3 nucleotides: TGTGCCAGCACCTCGGGGCAGGGGAGAACACTATTCACAGATACGCAGTATTTT. Protein: CASTSGQGRTLFTDTQYF.

V and J are TRBV23-1 and TRBJ1-5; D call uncertain. TRBV23-1 is sorted into the ORF group, with uncertain function. V was cut by 2 bases and J by 2 bases, with 13 bases left in between. The CDR3 length is 16 residues. CDR3 region: CASSQRGFLCNQPQHF. CDR3 in DNA: TGCGCCAGCAGTCAACGAGGATTCCTTTGCAATCAGCCCCAGCATTTT.

The chain is built from TRBV7-6 and TRBJ2-1; 8 nucleotides align to TRBD2. Germline-derived CDR1 and CDR2 are SGHVS and FNYEAQ. V was pared by 5 bases and J by 7 bases, with 7 bases of the junction left unmatched. This CDR3 is 14 amino acids long. CDR3 nucleotide sequence: TGTGCCAGCAGCACCCGGGGGGGTCCTAATGAGCAGTTCTTC. Protein: CASSTRGGPNEQFF.

By proportion, this clone is large. The genes are TRBV15 and TRBJ1-5; maybe TRBD1 (5 bases). CDR3 length: 14 residues. V was clipped by 0 bases and J by 9 bases, with 12 bases between them. In germline, CDR1 is LNHNV, CDR2 YYDKDF (reference sequence). CDR3: CATSRESGPVPQHF. The CDR3 region has the DNA TGTGCCACCAGCAGAGAATCAGGGCCCGTGCCCCAGCATTTT.

The chain has TRBV18 and TRBJ2-6, with no clear D. The CDR3 spans 16 residues. V dropped 5 bases and J dropped 0 bases, with 11 bases sitting between them. CDR1 KGHSH and CDR2 LQKENI come from the germline V gene. CDR3 amino acids: CASSRTAPSGANVLTF. CDR3 bases: TGTGCCAGCTCAAGAACAGCCCCCTCTGGGGCCAACGTCCTGACTTTC.

The chain recombines TRBV27 with TRBJ1-2; D ambiguous. The CDR3 spans 13 residues. V shed 3 bases and J shed 0 bases, with 5 bases lying between them. The germline V gene has CDR1 MNHEY and CDR2 SMNVEV (reference sequence). The CDR3 nucleotides read TGTGCCAGCAGTTTTGACACTAACTATGGCTACACCTTC. Amino acids: CASSFDTNYGYTF.

The J gene is TRBJ2-7, the V gene TRBV5-1; 10 bases map to TRBD2. The CDR3 contains 15 residues. Losses at the gene ends were 3 bases for V and 2 bases for J; bases not matched to a gene: 5. CDR1 and CDR2 from the germline V gene are SGHRS and YFSETQ. The CDR3 is CASSYGTSVTYEQYF. CDR3 in DNA: TGCGCCAGCAGCTACGGGACTAGCGTTACCTACGAGCAGTACTTC.

The J gene is TRBJ2-7, the V gene TRBV7-9, with D possibly called TRBD1 or TRBD2 (5 bases each). From germline, CDR1 is SEHNR and CDR2 FQNEAQ (reference sequence). This CDR3 has 14 amino acids. V lost 1 base and J lost 0, with 7 bases in between. In DNA, the CDR3 is TGTGCCAGCAGCTTAGTTGGGGGCTCCTACGAGCAGTACTTC. As protein: CASSLVGGSYEQYF.

The chain is built from TRBV18 and TRBJ1-3; weak D call: TRBD1 (5 bases). The ends were cut back, 4 bases at V and 2 bases at J, with 6 bases in the middle. There are 13 residues in the CDR3. From germline, CDR1 is KGHSH and CDR2 LQKENI. The CDR3 spells CASSRGTGNTIYF. In nucleotides, the CDR3 is TGTGCCAGCTCACGGGGGACTGGAAACACCATATATTTT. Supplemented by reference TRBV18 and TRBJ1-3, the full variable domain reads NAGVMQNPRHLVRRRGQEARLRCSPMKGHSHVYWYRQLPEEGLKFMVYLQKENIIDESGMPKERFSAEFPKEGPSILRIQQVVRGDSAAYFCASSRGTGNTIYFGEGSWLTVV.

The CDR3 loop reads CASSPLYLRSTGELFF. The CDR3 DNA reads TGTGCCAGCAGCCCTCTTTACTTGCGGTCCACCGGGGAGCTGTTTTTT. V usage is TRBV7-8 and J usage is TRBJ2-2, with D hard to call. The CDR3 is 16 amino acids. The germline V and J ends were trimmed by 5 bases and 4 bases, with 17 bases remaining between them. Germline V gene sequence: CDR1 SGHVS, CDR2 FQNEAQ.

This clone showed up just a few times. The V and J genes are TRBV5-4 and TRBJ2-5; 7 positions match TRBD2. Germline assignment: CDR1 SGHNT and CDR2 YYREEE (reference sequence). This CDR3 contains 17 residues. Unmatched junction bases numbered 14, after V lost 3 bases and J lost 3 bases. As DNA, the CDR3 is TGTGCCAGCAGCTCCGGCGGTGCTAGCGGACGAAAAGAGACCCAGTACTTC. Residues: CASSSGGASGRKETQYF.

This clone is medium-sized (0.01 to 0.1%). The chain joins TRBV6-5 to TRBJ1-1, with TRBD1 identical over 7 bases. Germline V gene data show CDR1 as MNHEY and CDR2 as SVGAGI. Losses at the gene ends were 5 bases for V and 1 base for J; bases not matched to a gene: 4. The CDR3 has 14 residues. The CDR3 reads CASSSRTGNTEAFF. The CDR3 DNA follows: TGTGCCAGCAGTAGCAGGACAGGGAACACTGAAGCTTTCTTT.

The V call is TRBV27, the J call TRBJ1-6, with 7 positions matching TRBD1. V shed 6 bases, J shed 14 bases, and the junction held 16 bases outside the gene matches. CDR3 length: 15 amino acids. The germline V gene encodes CDR1 MNHEY and CDR2 SMNVEV (reference sequence). The CDR3 is CASSAGTANLRTLHF. CDR3 in DNA: TGTGCCAGCAGCGCCGGGACAGCGAACCTACGGACCCTCCACTTT.

J is TRBJ2-1 and V is TRBV5-4; 8 bases match TRBD2. This CDR3 spans 18 amino acids. Trimming cost V 1 base and J 0 bases; bases outside gene matches: 9. From germline, CDR1 is SGHNT and CDR2 YYREEE (reference sequence). The CDR3, as DNA: TGTGCCAGCAGCTTGACGGGGGGGCGGTACAGCTCCTACAATGAGCAGTTCTTC. Its protein is CASSLTGGRYSSYNEQFF.

V and J are TRBV7-8 and TRBJ1-5; TRBD1 agrees at 10 bases. Germline assignment: CDR1 SGHVS and CDR2 FQNEAQ. Germline trimming cut 8 bases from V and 3 bases from J; bases unmatched to any gene: 10. The CDR3 extends over 16 amino acids. The CDR3 sequence: CASAPGQGTNNQPQHF. CDR3 bases: TGTGCCAGCGCACCGGGACAGGGGACTAACAATCAGCCCCAGCATTTT.

V and J are TRBV9 and TRBJ1-3; tentatively, D is TRBD1 (6 bases). CDR3 length: 16 amino acids. V dropped 4 bases and J dropped 0 bases, with 14 bases sitting between them. Germline V lookup: CDR1 SGDLS, CDR2 YYNGEE. The CDR3 region is CASSTRQVNSGNTIYF. The CDR3 bases are TGTGCCAGCAGCACCCGACAGGTTAACTCTGGAAACACCATATATTTT.